This T cell receptor beta chain was recovered during a study of PD-1 blockade in classical Hodgkin lymphoma. V lost 7 bases to trimming and J lost 4 bases, with 13 bases between them. The germline V gene encodes CDR1 MNHGY and CDR2 SVAAGI. CDR3 size: 13 residues. Libraries were prepared by immunoSEQ multiplex PCR; TCRdb keeps only in-frame clonotypes and omits some of them. The data show under 30,000 clones, roughly four fifths seen once. Every patient was affected by relapse after autologous stem cell transplantation, while exposure to brentuximab vedotin was not uniform. The sample consisted of peripheral blood mononuclear cells (PBMCs), taken before the second cycle of nivolumab. This receptor was taken from a human donor with classical Hodgkin lymphoma. This chain joins TRBV6-9 and TRBJ1-1; D might be TRBD1 (5 bases). CDR3 nucleotides: TGTGCCAGCATGGGGGGAGGCGGCACTGAAGCTTTCTTT. Protein sequence: CASMGGGGTEAFF.